The 26 T cell receptor beta chains presented below share a single source sample, sequenced in a study of T cell responses to AZD1222 COVID-19 vaccine (dated by TCRdb to about 2021). The time point label corresponds to: baseline before first vaccination. The library was prepared using the immunoSEQ multiplex PCR assay. This immuneACCESS table, as held by TCRdb, lists in-frame sequences with V and J called but not all clones. Of the missing ones, under half trace to an unresolved V gene in checked studies; the others have no known cause. In this sample the table shows over 130,000 clones, approximately 94% of which occur a single time. Roughly 1.3% of the sample belongs to the ten largest clones. The specimen comprised peripheral blood, sampled on day 0 of AZD1222 vaccination. These receptors came from an adult in good health.

The chain uses TRBV7-2 and TRBJ2-5; 8 bases align to TRBD2. Germline V gives CDR1 SGHTA, CDR2 FQGNSA. This CDR3 is built from 14 residues. With V trimmed by 5 bases and J by 5 bases, 7 bases remained unmatched. CDR3 residues: CASSKSGSWETQYF. The CDR3 DNA sequence: TGTGCCAGCAGCAAGAGCGGGAGTTGGGAGACCCAGTACTTC. The full variable domain, with the rest looked up from reference TRBV7-2 and TRBJ2-5, is GAGVSQSPSNKVTEKGKDVELRCDPISGHTALYWYRQSLGQGLEFLIYFQGNSAPDKSGLPSDRFSAERTGGSVSTLTIQRTQQEDSAVYLCASSKSGSWETQYFGPGTRLLVL.

V gene TRBV27 combines with J gene TRBJ2-2; possible D gene TRBD1, 7 bases. From germline, CDR1 is MNHEY and CDR2 SMNVEV (reference sequence). V lost 5 bases, J lost 5 bases, and 18 bases lay in between. The CDR3 covers 16 residues. CDR3 region: CASSPLDREETGELFF. CDR3 coding DNA: TGTGCCAGCAGTCCACTCGACAGGGAGGAGACCGGGGAGCTGTTTTTT.

The chain recombines TRBV5-1 with TRBJ1-6; no definite D call. Germline CDR1 reads SGHRS; CDR2 reads YFSETQ. V lost 3 bases and J 2 bases, leaving 12 bases between the germline ends. This CDR3 has 16 amino acids. DNA of the CDR3: TGCGCCAGCAGCTGGACTGGGAGCCCCTATAATTCACCCCTCCACTTT. It specifies CASSWTGSPYNSPLHF.

This chain connects TRBV5-1 to TRBJ2-5, with 11 bases matching TRBD2. In germline, CDR1 is SGHRS, CDR2 YFSETQ. V lost 1 base and J lost 9; bases outside the gene matches: 5. The CDR3 runs 14 residues. CDR3 in amino acids: CASSLYSGGEAQYF. The CDR3 DNA is TGCGCCAGCAGCTTGTATAGCGGGGGGGAAGCCCAGTACTTC.

This clone was observed once. The chain uses TRBV28 and TRBJ1-1, with TRBD1 as a possible D gene (6 bases). Per germline, CDR1 MDHEN and CDR2 SYDVKM. Deletions cut 6 bases from V and 10 bases from J, with 18 bases between. This CDR3 region has 13 residues. CDR3 region: CASSQPDRRRAFF. The CDR3 bases are TGTGCCAGCAGCCAACCCGACAGGCGCCGAGCTTTCTTT.

In its sample, this clone was seen a few times. This sequence joins TRBV10-3 and TRBJ1-6; D ambiguous. The CDR3 is 17 residues long. Germline CDR1 and CDR2: ENHRY and SYGVKD. The V end was cut by 3 bases, the J end by 0 bases, with 12 bases between. In nucleotides, the CDR3 is TGTGCCATCAGTGAAACAAACCGGGACTCCTATAATTCACCCCTCCACTTT. Its translation: CAISETNRDSYNSPLHF.

This clone appeared a single time. V usage is TRBV27 and J usage is TRBJ2-3, with TRBD1 matching 8 bases. This CDR3 is built from 13 residues. Germline loops: CDR1 MNHEY, CDR2 SMNVEV (reference sequence). After removal of 6 bases from V and 4 bases from J, the junction contained 3 bases not matched to a gene. The CDR3 here is CASSSGGSDTQYF. CDR3 DNA sequence: TGTGCCAGCAGCTCAGGGGGCTCAGATACGCAGTATTTT.

The V gene is TRBV6-5, the J gene TRBJ1-2; 12 nucleotides match TRBD1. Germline assignment: CDR1 MNHEY and CDR2 SVGAGI. This CDR3 has 15 amino acids. The trim removed 0 bases at V and 7 bases at J, leaving 3 bases unmatched. The CDR3 protein is CASSYSGQGASGYTF. The CDR3 region has the DNA TGTGCCAGCAGTTACTCGGGACAGGGGGCGTCTGGCTACACCTTC.

The gene calls are TRBV5-4 and TRBJ2-3; 8 bases match TRBD2. CDR3 length: 15 amino acids. V was clipped by 4 bases and J by 6 bases; unmatched bases: 10. CDR1 is SGHNT and CDR2 is YYREEE in the germline V gene (reference sequence). The CDR3 DNA sequence: TGTGCCAGCAGCCCGGGGGGACTAGTGCAGGATACGCAGTATTTT. Translating it yields CASSPGGLVQDTQYF.

The CDR3 reads CASREQGARNQPQHF. The CDR3 nucleotides are TGTGCCAGCAGAGAACAGGGTGCCCGCAATCAGCCCCAGCATTTT. This chain joins TRBV2 and TRBJ1-5, with a possible D match to TRBD1 (6 bases). Germline V gene data show CDR1 as SNHLY and CDR2 as FYNNEI. This CDR3 is 15 amino acids long. Trimming stripped 6 bases from V and 2 bases from J, with 14 bases between.

This chain joins TRBV3-1 (or the pseudogene TRBV3-2) and TRBJ2-7, with D possibly being TRBD2 (6 bases). CDR3 length: 13 amino acids. V lost 2 bases, J lost 7 bases, and 12 bases lay in between. Per germline, CDR1 LGHDT and CDR2 YNNKEL (reference sequence). The CDR3 region is CASSQSPRGEQYV. The CDR3 nucleotides are TGTGCCAGCAGCCAATCTCCCCGGGGGGAGCAGTACGTC.

The gene calls are TRBV27 and TRBJ2-5, with 11 positions matching TRBD1. CDR3 size: 15 residues. Per the germline V gene, CDR1 is MNHEY and CDR2 is SMNVEV (reference sequence). V dropped 2 bases and J dropped 7; count of bases not matched to a gene: 6. In nucleotides, the CDR3 is TGTGCCAGCAGTTTAGGGGGGACAGGGGGACTGACCCAGTACTTC. As protein: CASSLGGTGGLTQYF.

The genes are TRBV7-6 and TRBJ2-7; D might be TRBD1 (7 bases). CDR3 length: 13 residues. Trimming left V 1 base short and J 7 bases short, with 11 bases between. CDR1 is SGHVS, CDR2 FNYEAQ, per germline. CDR3 nucleotides: TGTGCCAGCAGCTTAGGGACAGGAGGGGAGCAGTACGTC. As protein: CASSLGTGGEQYV.

The chain joins TRBV6-5 to TRBJ1-1; 8 nucleotides align to TRBD1. The CDR3 has 14 amino acids. V lost 6 bases and J lost 5; bases outside the gene matches: 8. The germline V gene encodes CDR1 MNHEY and CDR2 SVGAGI. CDR3 residues: CASSPQGAQTEAFF. Written as DNA, the CDR3 is TGTGCCAGCAGCCCCCAGGGGGCGCAAACTGAAGCTTTCTTT.

This clone was counted once. The chain is built from TRBV2 and TRBJ1-2; TRBD1 matches 8 bases. Germline V CDR1 and CDR2: SNHLY, FYNNEI. V shed 3 bases and J 2 bases; nucleotides not matched to a gene: 8. The CDR3 covers 16 residues. The CDR3 nucleotides are TGTGCCAGCAGTGATAGTGGCAGGGGGCAGAACTATGGCTACACCTTC. Translation gives CASSDSGRGQNYGYTF.

The chain is built from TRBV7-2 and TRBJ2-5; D perhaps matches TRBD2 (6 bases). The CDR3 extends over 14 amino acids. Looked up from germline, CDR1 is SGHTA and CDR2 is FQGNSA. V was clipped by 1 base and J by 5 bases, with 11 bases between them. The chain's CDR3 is CASSLGRDPETQYF. CDR3 DNA: TGTGCCAGCAGCTTAGGGAGGGACCCGGAGACCCAGTACTTC.

This clone was recorded once. The chain is built from TRBV4-3 and TRBJ2-3; the match to TRBD2 covers 16 bases. The germline CDR1 and CDR2 sequences are LGHNA and YSLEER. The CDR3 consists of 16 residues. V gave up 4 bases and J gave up 6 bases; unmatched junction bases: 4. The CDR3 sequence: CASSLGTSGRGDTQYF. CDR3 DNA: TGCGCCAGCAGCCTCGGGACTAGCGGGAGGGGTGATACGCAGTATTTT.

The CDR3 spells CASSLAAPGQVTEQYV. The CDR3 DNA is TGTGCCAGCAGCTTAGCCGCACCGGGACAGGTGACCGAGCAGTACGTC. The V call is TRBV7-8, the J call TRBJ2-7; TRBD1 matches at 8 bases. The CDR3 runs to 16 residues. Germline V CDR1 and CDR2: SGHVS, FQNEAQ. The V and J ends lost 0 bases and 6 bases, in that order; junction bases with no gene match: 10.

The V and J genes are TRBV6-1 and TRBJ2-3; D unclear. Germline V CDR1 and CDR2: MNHNS, SASEGT. This CDR3 region has 12 residues. V dropped 2 bases and J dropped 4 bases, with 4 bases sitting between them. The CDR3 sequence: CASSETADTQYF. In DNA, the CDR3 is TGTGCCAGCAGTGAAACAGCAGATACGCAGTATTTT.

The CDR3: CASSRSSGRSYNEQFF. The CDR3, as DNA: TGTGCCAGCAGCCGCTCGAGCGGGAGGTCCTACAATGAGCAGTTCTTC. V and J are TRBV6-6 and TRBJ2-1; 9 bases fit TRBD2. The CDR3 totals 16 residues. The V gene end was trimmed by 6 bases and the J gene end by 1 base; junction bases not matched to a gene: 7. Germline V CDR1 and CDR2: MNHNY, SVGAGI (reference sequence).

The chain has TRBV25-1 and TRBJ2-5; a weak D match, TRBD2 (6 bases). V was clipped by 3 bases and J by 4 bases, with 18 bases between them. Germline loops: CDR1 MGHDK, CDR2 SYGVNS. The CDR3 extends over 16 amino acids. CDR3 region: CASSESGGRGLETQYF. The CDR3 DNA reads as TGTGCCAGCAGTGAGTCTGGAGGGCGGGGCCTAGAGACCCAGTACTTC.

The chain joins TRBV7-2 to TRBJ2-1, with TRBD1 matching 11 bases. The CDR3 contains 14 residues. Per germline, CDR1 SGHTA and CDR2 FQGNSA. V was pared by 4 bases and J by 6 bases, with 2 bases of the junction left unmatched. DNA for the CDR3: TGTGCCAGCAGCTCCGGGACAGGGGGCAATGAGCAGTTCTTC. The encoded protein is CASSSGTGGNEQFF.

The chain recombines TRBV10-3 with TRBJ1-6; D remains ambiguous. Germline V lookup: CDR1 ENHRY, CDR2 SYGVKD. Trimming removed 2 bases from V and 4 bases from J, with 15 bases in between. CDR3 length: 17 amino acids. The CDR3 DNA is TGTGCCATCAGTGAGAGAGCGGGCAGCTTGTATAATTCACCCCTCCACTTT. It yields the protein CAISERAGSLYNSPLHF.

This chain links TRBV6-5 with TRBJ1-1; D may be TRBD1 (5 bases). Trimming took off 2 bases at V and 5 bases at J, with 9 bases between the two ends. CDR1 and CDR2 (germline): MNHEY, SVGAGI. The CDR3 consists of 13 residues. The CDR3 reads CASSYDRGTEAFF. CDR3 bases: TGTGCCAGCAGTTACGACAGAGGAACTGAAGCTTTCTTT.

The V call is TRBV6-4, the J call TRBJ2-3, with 14 bases matching TRBD2. Germline-derived CDR1 and CDR2 are MRHNA and SNTAGT. The CDR3 has 15 residues. V lost 3 bases, J lost 4 bases, and 0 bases stayed unmatched. The CDR3 DNA is TGTGCCAGCAGTGAGACTAGCGGGGGGGCAGATACGCAGTATTTT. As protein: CASSETSGGADTQYF.

The rearrangement links TRBV6-6 to TRBJ2-5, with unresolved D. Per germline, CDR1 MNHNY and CDR2 SVGAGI (reference sequence). The CDR3 sequence is 13 residues long. The V end lost 8 bases, the J end lost 4 bases, and 14 bases lay between the germline ends. This CDR3 is CASGPRVGETQYF. The DNA for the CDR3 is TGTGCCAGCGGCCCAAGGGTAGGAGAGACCCAGTACTTC.